The rows below give T cell receptor beta chains drawn from one sample of a study of T cell responses to AZD1222 COVID-19 vaccine. TCRdb keeps only in-frame clones here, not all; method: immunoSEQ multiplex PCR. The sample lists roughly 100,000 clones, about 90% occurring once. This sample comprised peripheral blood, obtained 28 days after the second AZD1222 dose. Receptors originate from an adult who received the AZD1222 COVID-19 vaccine. CDR3s include the opening cysteine and the closing phenylalanine or tryptophan. The D gene is left open where the match is weak. Size values are once, few and many counts, or a class for expanded clones, and some rows have none.

d_gene | j_gene | v_gene | abundance | CDR3aa | CDR3nt
TRBD1 | TRBJ2-7 | TRBV6-5 | NA | CASSSTGTEDYEQYF | TGTGCCAGCAGTTCCACCGGGACAGAAGACTACGAGCAGTACTTC
NA | TRBJ2-3 | TRBV6-4 | NA | CASSERGTDTQYF | TGTGCCAGCAGTGAGCGGGGCACAGATACGCAGTATTTT
NA | TRBJ1-5 | TRBV5-1 | NA | CASSLVAGASNQPQHF | TGCGCCAGCAGCTTGGTTGCGGGGGCGAGCAATCAGCCCCAGCATTTT
NA | TRBJ2-5 | TRBV11-2 | NA | CARHSATGVPETQYF | TGTGCCAGACACAGCGCTACGGGGGTACCAGAGACCCAGTACTTC
TRBD1 | TRBJ2-2 | TRBV3-1/TRBV3-2 | once | CASSQVWRQGDTGELFF | TGTGCCAGCAGCCAAGTTTGGCGACAGGGGGACACCGGGGAGCTGTTTTTT
NA | TRBJ2-7 | TRBV4-3 | NA | CASSQDWRTYEQYF | TGCGCCAGCAGCCAAGATTGGAGGACCTACGAGCAGTACTTC
NA | TRBJ1-1 | TRBV27 | NA | CASRFRDTHTEAFF | TGTGCCAGCCGGTTCCGGGACACACACACTGAAGCTTTCTTT
TRBD1 | TRBJ1-4 | TRBV4-2 | few | CASSQDLGQPNEKLFF | TGTGCCAGCAGCCAAGATTTGGGACAGCCTAATGAAAAACTGTTTTTT
NA | TRBJ1-6 | TRBV19 | NA | CASTGGSHNSPLHF | TGTGCCAGTACCGGGGGCTCCCATAATTCACCCCTCCACTTT
NA | TRBJ1-2 | TRBV2 | NA | CASRKGTVTNYGYTF | TGTGCCAGCAGAAAGGGAACAGTTACTAACTATGGCTACACCTTC
TRBD1 | TRBJ1-3 | TRBV5-1 | NA | CASSSGQGGISGNTIYF | TGCGCCAGCAGCTCCGGACAGGGGGGGATCTCTGGAAACACCATATATTTT
NA | TRBJ2-7 | TRBV5-1 | NA | CASSWAHNGGDEQYF | TGCGCCAGCAGCTGGGCCCATAACGGGGGTGACGAGCAGTACTTC
NA | TRBJ1-3 | TRBV27 | NA | CASSRNPDHGNTIYF | TGTGCCAGCAGCCGGAATCCGGACCACGGAAACACCATATATTTT
NA | TRBJ1-5 | TRBV2 | NA | CASSDRLQGNQPQHF | TGTGCCAGCAGCGATAGGCTTCAGGGCAATCAGCCCCAGCATTTT
TRBD2 | TRBJ2-1 | TRBV15 | NA | CATSREAGLAAINEQFF | TGTGCCACCAGCAGAGAAGCGGGTCTAGCGGCAATCAATGAGCAGTTCTTC
NA | TRBJ1-4 | TRBV18 | NA | CASSPDLANEKLFF | TGTGCCAGCTCACCAGATCTGGCTAATGAAAAACTGTTTTTT
NA | TRBJ1-2 | TRBV6-5 | NA | CASSGRRDGYTF | TGTGCCAGCAGCGGGAGGAGGGATGGCTACACCTTC
NA | TRBJ1-3 | TRBV11-2 | few | CASSLQPGVPSGNTIYF | TGTGCCAGCAGCCTCCAACCAGGGGTGCCCTCTGGAAACACCATATATTTT
NA | TRBJ2-3 | TRBV9 | NA | CASSVEPMDTQYF | TGTGCCAGCAGCGTAGAACCCATGGATACGCAGTATTTT
NA | TRBJ2-2 | TRBV4-3 | NA | CASSHSLGAASGELFF | TGCGCCAGCAGCCACAGCCTGGGAGCGGCTTCCGGGGAGCTGTTTTTT
TRBD1 | TRBJ1-4 | TRBV7-2 | NA | CASSFIQGAGVEKLFF | TGTGCCAGCAGCTTTATTCAGGGGGCAGGTGTTGAAAAACTGTTTTTT
NA | TRBJ2-2 | TRBV3-1/TRBV3-2 | NA | CASSQEGNTGELFF | TGTGCCAGCAGCCAGGAGGGGAACACCGGGGAGCTGTTTTTT
NA | TRBJ1-4 | TRBV28 | NA | CASSLWGESNEKLFF | TGTGCCAGCAGTTTATGGGGGGAGAGTAATGAAAAACTGTTTTTT
NA | TRBJ1-2 | TRBV5-8 | NA | CASSPDSPYGYTF | TGTGCCAGCAGCCCTGATTCTCCCTATGGCTACACCTTC
NA | TRBJ1-1 | TRBV18 | NA | CASSPQGSQGEAFF | TGTGCCAGCTCTCCCCAGGGTTCCCAAGGCGAAGCTTTCTTT
TRBD2 | TRBJ2-3 | TRBV12-5 | NA | CASGPSGGSTDTQYF | TGTGCTAGTGGACCTAGCGGGGGGAGCACAGATACGCAGTATTTT
NA | TRBJ1-2 | TRBV7-2 | NA | CASSSPTGSFNYGYTF | TGTGCCAGCAGCTCCCCGACAGGATCCTTTAACTATGGCTACACCTTC
TRBD1 | TRBJ1-4 | TRBV3-1/TRBV3-2 | NA | CASSQRQGATNEKLFF | TGTGCCAGCAGCCAAAGGCAGGGGGCAACTAATGAAAAACTGTTTTTT
NA | TRBJ2-5 | TRBV7-2 | NA | CASSLGNGVWETQYF | TGTGCCAGCAGCTTAGGGAACGGGGTTTGGGAGACCCAGTACTTC
NA | TRBJ2-7 | TRBV29-1 | NA | CSVQTGTGYEQYF | TGCAGCGTCCAGACAGGAACTGGTTACGAGCAGTACTTC
NA | TRBJ1-1 | TRBV7-9 | NA | CASSLGRQLNTEAFF | TGTGCCAGCAGCTTGGGGAGGCAACTGAACACTGAAGCTTTCTTT
NA | TRBJ2-1 | TRBV10-3 | NA | CAISESHFNEQFF | TGTGCCATCAGTGAGTCGCACTTCAATGAGCAGTTCTTC
NA | TRBJ2-7 | TRBV11-2 | NA | CASSLGSGLYEQYF | TGTGCCAGCAGCTTAGGGTCGGGGCTCTACGAGCAGTACTTC
NA | TRBJ1-2 | TRBV29-1 | NA | CSVEDRPGSDGYTF | TGCAGCGTTGAAGACAGGCCGGGCTCGGATGGCTACACCTTC
TRBD2 | TRBJ2-7 | TRBV9 | NA | CASSVDLAAGTYEQYF | TGTGCCAGCAGCGTAGATCTAGCGGCTGGGACCTACGAGCAGTACTTC
NA | TRBJ2-3 | TRBV3-1/TRBV3-2 | NA | CASSWGGPVDTQYF | TGTGCCAGCAGCTGGGGGGGGCCTGTAGATACGCAGTATTTT
TRBD2 | TRBJ2-1 | TRBV11-1 | NA | CASSAYSGGSRDEQFF | TGTGCCAGCAGCGCCTATAGCGGGGGCTCAAGGGATGAGCAGTTCTTC
NA | TRBJ2-7 | TRBV7-2 | NA | CASSLTQAMSSYEQYF | TGTGCCAGCAGCTTAACACAGGCTATGTCCTCCTACGAGCAGTACTTC
TRBD1 | TRBJ1-5 | TRBV4-3 | NA | CASSQDQGTGSQPQHF | TGCGCCAGCAGCCAAGATCAGGGGACAGGGAGCCAGCCCCAGCATTTT
TRBD2 | TRBJ2-7 | TRBV2 | NA | CASRWTSGVNYEQYF | TGTGCCAGCCGCTGGACTAGCGGGGTGAACTACGAGCAGTACTTC
TRBD2 | TRBJ2-1 | TRBV9 | NA | CASSVGRGLAGGTYNEQFF | TGTGCCAGCAGCGTAGGCCGAGGACTAGCGGGGGGAACCTACAATGAGCAGTTCTTC
TRBD2 | TRBJ2-5 | TRBV30 | once | CACREAGAQETQYF | TGTGCCTGCCGAGAAGCGGGGGCGCAAGAGACCCAGTACTTC
NA | TRBJ1-6 | TRBV30 | NA | CAWSAEYRETGSPLHF | TGTGCCTGGAGTGCCGAATACAGGGAGACGGGTTCACCCCTCCACTTT
NA | TRBJ1-2 | TRBV7-9 | NA | CASSFGEGLSNYGYTF | TGTGCCAGCAGCTTCGGGGAGGGCCTATCTAACTATGGCTACACCTTC
NA | TRBJ1-2 | TRBV6-5 | NA | CASSTIRVNYGYTF | TGTGCCAGCAGTACCATCAGGGTTAACTATGGCTACACCTTC
TRBD1 | TRBJ2-2 | TRBV11-3 | NA | CASSPGQGAGGELFF | TGTGCCAGCAGCCCCGGACAGGGGGCAGGCGGGGAGCTGTTTTTT
TRBD1 | TRBJ1-5 | TRBV7-9 | NA | CASSLGGTGSGQPQHF | TGTGCCAGCAGCTTAGGTGGGACAGGGTCGGGTCAGCCCCAGCATTTT
TRBD1 | TRBJ2-1 | TRBV4-3 | once | CASSQHPGQGRSSYNEQFF | TGCGCCAGCAGCCAACACCCGGGACAGGGACGGAGCTCCTACAATGAGCAGTTCTTC
TRBD1 | TRBJ1-1 | TRBV5-6 | NA | CASSSSGTGMTEAFF | TGTGCCAGCAGCTCCTCCGGGACAGGGATGACTGAAGCTTTCTTT
NA | TRBJ2-2 | TRBV29-1 | NA | CSVVKLAGTGELFF | TGCAGCGTTGTGAAACTAGCAGGCACCGGGGAGCTGTTTTTT
NA | TRBJ2-3 | TRBV19 | NA | CASHRRGIDTQYF | TGTGCCAGCCACCGGCGGGGTATAGATACGCAGTATTTT